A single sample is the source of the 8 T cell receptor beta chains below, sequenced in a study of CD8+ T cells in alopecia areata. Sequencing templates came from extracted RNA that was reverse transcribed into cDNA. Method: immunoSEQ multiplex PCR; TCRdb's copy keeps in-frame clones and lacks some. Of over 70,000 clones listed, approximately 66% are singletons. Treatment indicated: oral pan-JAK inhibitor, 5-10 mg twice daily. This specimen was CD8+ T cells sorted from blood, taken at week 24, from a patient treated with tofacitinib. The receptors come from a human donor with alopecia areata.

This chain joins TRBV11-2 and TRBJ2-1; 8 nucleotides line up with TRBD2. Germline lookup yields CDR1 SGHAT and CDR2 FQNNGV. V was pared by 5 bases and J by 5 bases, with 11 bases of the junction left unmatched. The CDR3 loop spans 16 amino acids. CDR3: CASSPGVSGTNNEQFF. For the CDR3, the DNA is TGTGCCAGCAGCCCCGGGGTTAGCGGGACAAACAATGAGCAGTTCTTC. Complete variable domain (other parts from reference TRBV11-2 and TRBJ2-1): EAGVAQSPRYKIIEKRQSVAFWCNPISGHATLYWYQQILGQGPKLLIQFQNNGVVDDSQLPKDRFSAERLKGVDSTLKIQPAKLEDSAVYLCASSPGVSGTNNEQFFGPGTRLTVL.

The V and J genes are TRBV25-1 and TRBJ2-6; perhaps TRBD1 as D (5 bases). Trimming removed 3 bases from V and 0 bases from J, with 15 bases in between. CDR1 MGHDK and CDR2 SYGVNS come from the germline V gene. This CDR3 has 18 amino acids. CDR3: CASSDLQTATSGANVLTF. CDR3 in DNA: TGTGCCAGCAGTGACCTCCAGACAGCCACCTCTGGGGCCAACGTCCTGACTTTC.

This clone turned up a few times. CDR3 in amino acids: CASSIPLGHQQFF. The CDR3 nucleotides read TGTGCCAGTAGTATCCCCCTTGGGCATCAGCAGTTCTTC. This rearrangement joins TRBV19 to TRBJ2-1; D unresolved. Between the trimmed V and J ends, which lost 3 bases and 11 bases, there was a span of 14 bases. The CDR3 has 13 amino acids. Germline V gene data show CDR1 as LNHDA and CDR2 as SQIVND (reference sequence). The complete variable domain, with remaining parts taken from reference TRBV19 and TRBJ2-1, reads DGGITQSPKYLFRKEGQNVTLSCEQNLNHDAMYWYRQDPGQGLRLIYYSQIVNDFQKGDIAEGYSVSREKKESFPLTVTSAQKNPTAFYLCASSIPLGHQQFFGPGTRLTVL.

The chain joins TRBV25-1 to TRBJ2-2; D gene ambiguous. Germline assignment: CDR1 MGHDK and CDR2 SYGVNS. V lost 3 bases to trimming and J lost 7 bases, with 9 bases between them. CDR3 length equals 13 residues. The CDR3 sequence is CASSDFDGGELFF. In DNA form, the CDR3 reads TGTGCCAGCAGTGATTTCGATGGCGGGGAGCTGTTTTTT.

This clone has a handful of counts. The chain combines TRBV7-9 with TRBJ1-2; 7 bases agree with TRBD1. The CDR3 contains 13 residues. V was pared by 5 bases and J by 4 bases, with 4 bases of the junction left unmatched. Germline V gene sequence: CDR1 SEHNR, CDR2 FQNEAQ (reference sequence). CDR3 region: CASSAGTAYGYTF. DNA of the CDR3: TGTGCCAGCAGCGCCGGGACAGCCTATGGCTACACCTTC.

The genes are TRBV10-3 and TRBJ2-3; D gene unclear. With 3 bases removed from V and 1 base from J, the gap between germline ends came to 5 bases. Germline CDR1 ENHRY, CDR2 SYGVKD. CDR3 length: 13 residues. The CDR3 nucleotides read TGTGCCATCAGTGATGATGGCACAGATACGCAGTATTTT. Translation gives CAISDDGTDTQYF.

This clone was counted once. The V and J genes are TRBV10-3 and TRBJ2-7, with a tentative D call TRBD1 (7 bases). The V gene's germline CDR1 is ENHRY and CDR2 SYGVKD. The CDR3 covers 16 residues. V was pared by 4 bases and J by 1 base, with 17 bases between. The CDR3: CAISGAGGTESYEQYF. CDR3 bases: TGTGCCATCAGTGGAGCAGGGGGGACGGAATCCTACGAGCAGTACTTC.

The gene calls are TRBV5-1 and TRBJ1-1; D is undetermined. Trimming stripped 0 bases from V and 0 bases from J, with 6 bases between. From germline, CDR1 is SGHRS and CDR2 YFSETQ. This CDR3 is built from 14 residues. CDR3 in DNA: TGCGCCAGCAGCTTGGACAGAATGAACACTGAAGCTTTCTTT. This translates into CASSLDRMNTEAFF.